This TCR beta chain was recovered during a study of blood T cell repertoires in COVID-19. Study information: Italy, Spain and the United States were the sources of the convalescent and acute COVID-19 samples. In each case, the material was cDNA or gDNA derived from T cells, B-cell-depleted T cells, or PBMCs.

Under the authors' procedure: From reference gene primer amplification, estimates of nucleated cell counts were derived. Sequencing was performed with immunoSEQ multiplex PCR; in TCRdb, only in-frame clones are kept and a portion is missing. V and J calls and clone size come straight from that table; D and trimming were deduced from the DNA. The table shows roughly 120,000 clones, with approximately 84% occurring only once. V gave up 0 bases and J gave up 3 bases; unmatched junction bases: 2. The CDR3 totals 15 residues. In germline, CDR1 is SGHRS, CDR2 YFSETQ. V gene TRBV5-1 combines with J gene TRBJ1-4; TRBD1 matches 7 bases. This clonotype originated in a man between 45 and 60 years old with acute or convalescent COVID-19. What was sequenced was peripheral blood. CDR3 sequence: CASSLGDSSNEKLFF. The CDR3 nucleotides are TGCGCCAGCAGCTTGGGGGACAGCTCTAATGAAAAACTGTTTTTT.